The clone carrying this T cell receptor beta chain has more than one count but fewer than ten. The antigen is not known. This sample was included in a study of identical twins. General study results and limits: Clonotypes of the beta chain that were abundant in cord blood carried fewer insertions (memory repertoires showed none). Because invariant MAIT and iNKT cells could be present, zero-insertion analyses could be partly confounded.

The V end was cut by 4 bases, the J end by 2 bases, with 6 bases between. Germline V lookup: CDR1 LGHDT, CDR2 YNNKEL (reference sequence). The CDR3 runs 14 residues. Unique molecular identifiers were present on cDNA, and template switching added a universal primer site. One entry per CDR3 protein results from TCRdb running MiXCR on the 5' RACE reads. This table holds around 490,000 distinct CDR3 sequences, roughly 13% found once. These data also featured in a second study, about yellow fever vaccine responses in identical twins. That source adds: Twins' vaccine T cell response reportedly gave the appearance of partial convergence and partial personalization.

The sequence derives from a woman younger than 30 in good health. The chain links TRBV3-1 to TRBJ2-6; D is undetermined. The sequencing sample was made of CD4+ T cells sorted from blood. The CDR3 sequence: CASSPSTGANVLTF. DNA for the CDR3: TGTGCCAGCAGCCCCTCAACTGGGGCCAACGTCCTGACTTTC.